Presented here are 32 T cell receptor beta chains from one specimen sequenced in a study of cytomegalovirus exposure and HLA in healthy donors (dated by TCRdb to 2015 to 2018). Receptors were amplified or captured by the immunoSEQ multiplex PCR assay. For the multiplex PCR, a mixture combining 60 forward primers for TCR Vbeta segments and 13 reverse primers for TCR Jbeta segments was used. This is the immuneACCESS table as TCRdb keeps it, with only in-frame sequences that have V and J called. A part of the clones is gone; compared with another copy, unresolved V genes explain less than half, and the rest is unexplained. The sample table lists approximately 170,000 clones, around 68% of them with a count of one. The ten biggest clones cover around 2.9% of the sample. The specimen sequenced was PBMCs. All receptors come from a man aged 40-50 years in good health and CMV-seronegative.

This sequence joins TRBV12-1 and TRBJ2-2; the D call in the table, TRBD2, was not verified against the DNA. TRBV12-1 is a pseudogene. This CDR3 region has 16 residues. The CDR3 nucleotides read TGTGCCAGCAGCCTCCGGCTAGCGGGGGGGCCCGGGGAGCTGTTTTTT. The encoded protein is CASSLRLAGGPGELFF.

V and J are TRBV6-6 and TRBJ2-3, with 13 bases that match TRBD2. V was clipped by 5 bases and J by 6 bases; unmatched bases: 8. Germline lookup yields CDR1 MNHNY and CDR2 SVGAGI (reference sequence). There are 16 residues in the CDR3. Written as DNA, the CDR3 is TGTGCCAGCAGTGTGACTAGCGGGAGGATCGCCGATACGCAGTATTTT. Translating it yields CASSVTSGRIADTQYF.

The chain links TRBV9 to TRBJ2-5; D might be TRBD2 (6 bases). The CDR3 spans 15 residues. Trimming removed 2 bases at V and 1 base at J, with 12 bases between. The germline V gene has CDR1 SGDLS and CDR2 YYNGEE. The CDR3 coding sequence is TGTGCCAGCAGCGTCGGAGCGGGCCTCCAAGAGACCCAGTACTTC. The encoded protein is CASSVGAGLQETQYF.

The table lists this clone with a few counts. The V and J genes are TRBV6-4 and TRBJ1-5; unclear D gene. The CDR3 is 14 amino acids. V shed 2 bases and J shed 4 bases, with 9 bases lying between them. CDR1 is MRHNA, CDR2 SNTAGT, per germline. CDR3 nucleotides: TGTGCCAGCAGTGACCCCGACGGGAATCAGCCCCAGCATTTT. Its protein is CASSDPDGNQPQHF.

This sequence joins TRBV9 and TRBJ1-1, with a possible D match to TRBD1 (6 bases). The V gene's germline CDR1 is SGDLS and CDR2 YYNGEE. The CDR3 runs 13 residues. The V and J ends lost 5 bases and 4 bases respectively, with 12 bases between them. The CDR3 DNA sequence: TGTGCCAGCAGAAAGGGGGAAGGCACTGAAGCTTTCTTT. Translating gives CASRKGEGTEAFF.

In its sample, this clone was seen a few times. Within the sample, other DNA sequences also encode this same CDR3. V and J are TRBV11-2 and TRBJ2-7, with D possibly TRBD2 on 7 matching bases. V lost 8 bases and J 1 base, leaving 18 bases between the germline ends. CDR3 length: 15 amino acids. The germline V gene has CDR1 SGHAT and CDR2 FQNNGV. The CDR3 loop is CASEGGASGSYEQYF. DNA for the CDR3: TGTGCCAGCGAAGGGGGGGCTAGCGGATCCTACGAGCAGTACTTC.

The chain links TRBV7-9 to TRBJ1-2; weak D call: TRBD1 (6 bases). CDR3 size: 15 residues. Germline V gives CDR1 SEHNR, CDR2 FQNEAQ (reference sequence). Trimming took 0 bases from V and 8 from J, leaving 16 bases between them. The CDR3 is CASSLAAGQPGGYTF. CDR3 DNA sequence: TGTGCCAGCAGCTTAGCGGCCGGACAGCCCGGCGGCTACACCTTC. Together with reference TRBV7-9 and TRBJ1-2, the CDR3 gives the full variable domain: DTGVSQNPRHKITKRGQNVTFRCDPISEHNRLYWYRQTLGQGPEFLTYFQNEAQLEKSRLLSDRFSAERPKGSFSTLEIQRTEQGDSAMYLCASSLAAGQPGGYTFGSGTRLTVV.

V is TRBV5-4 and J is TRBJ2-5, with 10 bases aligning to TRBD2. Germline V gives CDR1 SGHNT, CDR2 YYREEE (reference sequence). V dropped 4 bases and J dropped 4; count of bases not matched to a gene: 10. The CDR3 spans 16 residues. The CDR3, as DNA: TGTGCCAGCAGCCCCCCGAGCGGGAGGGCCGGAGAGACCCAGTACTTC. It is translated as CASSPPSGRAGETQYF. Complete variable domain (other parts from reference TRBV5-4 and TRBJ2-5): ETGVTQSPTHLIKTRGQQVTLRCSSQSGHNTVSWYQQALGQGPQFIFQYYREEENGRGNFPPRFSGLQFPNYSSELNVNALELDDSALYLCASSPPSGRAGETQYFGPGTRLLVL.

The rearrangement links TRBV19 to TRBJ2-3; D is unresolved. Germline V gene data show CDR1 as LNHDA and CDR2 as SQIVND (reference sequence). The CDR3 sequence is 15 residues long. The ends were cut back, 2 bases at V and 4 bases at J, with 13 bases in the middle. CDR3 bases: TGTGCCAGTAGTATAAGCACTAACCGGGCAGATACGCAGTATTTT. Translated, it gives CASSISTNRADTQYF.

This chain uses TRBV5-1 with TRBJ1-1, with D hard to call. Germline loops: CDR1 SGHRS, CDR2 YFSETQ. The CDR3 runs to 14 residues. V shed 5 bases and J shed 1 base, with 12 bases lying between them. This CDR3 is CASRVGEGNTEAFF. The DNA of the CDR3 is TGCGCCAGCAGAGTCGGGGAGGGGAACACTGAAGCTTTCTTT.

The gene calls are TRBV5-1 and TRBJ2-3; tentatively, D is TRBD2 (6 bases). Trimming took off 4 bases at V and 0 bases at J, with 21 bases between the two ends. CDR3 length equals 18 residues. Germline CDR1 is SGHRS and CDR2 is YFSETQ. CDR3 sequence reads: CASSQLAFPFLSTDTQYF. In DNA, the CDR3 is TGCGCCAGCAGCCAACTAGCTTTCCCCTTTCTCAGCACAGATACGCAGTATTTT.

The chain joins TRBV2 to TRBJ2-3, with 11 nucleotides matching TRBD2. Germline V CDR1 and CDR2: SNHLY, FYNNEI. V was pared by 4 bases and J by 8 bases, with 14 bases of the junction left unmatched. The CDR3 has 17 amino acids. This CDR3 is CASSGVRLAGNVGTQYF. Here the CDR3 DNA reads TGTGCCAGCAGTGGGGTACGACTAGCGGGGAATGTCGGTACGCAGTATTTT.

The chain has TRBV7-7 and TRBJ1-3, with D unresolved. CDR1 is SSHAT and CDR2 is FNYEAQ in the germline V gene (reference sequence). Deletions cut 5 bases from V and 0 bases from J, with 17 bases between. This CDR3 contains 17 residues. The CDR3 loop is CASSPEPVPFSGNTIYF. CDR3 in DNA: TGTGCCAGCAGCCCAGAACCAGTGCCCTTCTCTGGAAACACCATATATTTT.

This sequence joins TRBV30 and TRBJ2-6, with D hard to call. V was clipped by 0 bases and J by 0 bases, with 6 bases between them. Germline lookup yields CDR1 GTSNPN and CDR2 SVGIG (reference sequence). The CDR3 is 15 residues long. The DNA of the CDR3 is TGTGCCTGGAGTGTACTTGGCTCTGGGGCCAACGTCCTGACTTTC. This gives the protein CAWSVLGSGANVLTF.

A few counts support this clone. The rearrangement links TRBV6-5 to TRBJ2-1; possible D gene TRBD2, 5 bases. V dropped 0 bases and J dropped 0 bases, with 9 bases sitting between them. The germline V gene encodes CDR1 MNHEY and CDR2 SVGAGI. The CDR3 spans 16 residues. The CDR3, as DNA: TGTGCCAGCAGTTACTCGACTATGAGCTCCTACAATGAGCAGTTCTTC. Its translation: CASSYSTMSSYNEQFF.

The V call is TRBV5-1, the J call TRBJ2-6; tentatively, D is TRBD2 (6 bases). V lost 2 bases, J lost 0 bases, and 21 bases lay in between. The CDR3 extends over 20 amino acids. Germline V gives CDR1 SGHRS, CDR2 YFSETQ. The CDR3 loop is CASSFRPAGLTRSGANVLTF. The DNA for the CDR3 is TGCGCCAGCAGCTTCCGGCCGGCGGGACTCACCCGCTCTGGGGCCAACGTCCTGACTTTC.

V and J are TRBV6-1 and TRBJ2-1, with 8 bases identical to TRBD2. Per the germline V gene, CDR1 is MNHNS and CDR2 is SASEGT. The V gene end was trimmed by 8 bases and the J gene end by 6 bases; junction bases not matched to a gene: 12. The CDR3 covers 15 residues. CDR3 region: CASRPKLAVINEQFF. The CDR3 DNA reads TGTGCCAGCCGACCCAAACTAGCGGTAATCAATGAGCAGTTCTTC.

The rearrangement uses TRBV4-2 and TRBJ2-7; D may be TRBD2 (5 bases). Trimming left V 4 bases short and J 3 bases short, with 13 bases between. Germline CDR1 LGHNA, CDR2 YNFKEQ. The CDR3 has 14 amino acids. The CDR3 region has the DNA TGTGCCAGCAGCCCCGGGCCCACTAGCTACGAGCAGTACTTC. It encodes CASSPGPTSYEQYF.

This clone was seen only once. The junction does not match germline at one end; this may be a read error. This chain connects TRBV7-9 to TRBJ1-1, with TRBD1 matching 7 bases. Germline V gene sequence: CDR1 SEHNR, CDR2 FQNEAQ (reference sequence). The CDR3 loop spans 12 amino acids. CDR3 protein: CSSGTANTEAFF. CDR3 coding DNA: TGTTCCAGCGGGACAGCGAACACTGAAGCTTTCTTT.

This clone was seen a few times. This sequence joins TRBV7-9 and TRBJ2-7; 8 bases are shared with TRBD1. The CDR3 length is 14 residues. The junction had 15 bases not matched to a gene; V was cut back by 5 bases and J by 12 bases. Germline V lookup: CDR1 SEHNR, CDR2 FQNEAQ (reference sequence). The CDR3 bases are TGTGCCAGCAGCCGCTCCCCGGACAGGGTAGATCGGTACTTC. Its translation is CASSRSPDRVDRYF.

The gene calls are TRBV4-1 and TRBJ1-3, with D tentatively TRBD1 (5 bases). This CDR3 spans 16 amino acids. The V gene lost 4 bases and the J gene lost 5 bases, with 18 bases spanning the gap. Germline V gene data show CDR1 as MGHRA and CDR2 as YSYEKL. As DNA, the CDR3 is TGCGCCAGCAGCCCCGTGGGCCAGGGCATAAGAAACACCATATATTTT. It codes for CASSPVGQGIRNTIYF.

This clone was observed a handful of times. The gene calls are TRBV27 and TRBJ2-2, with TRBD2 matching over 10 bases. The CDR3 consists of 14 residues. The germline V gene encodes CDR1 MNHEY and CDR2 SMNVEV (reference sequence). V dropped 6 bases and J dropped 7; count of bases not matched to a gene: 5. CDR3 coding DNA: TGTGCCAGCAGCTTAAGGACTAGCGGCGGGGAGCTGTTTTTT. Its translation is CASSLRTSGGELFF.

A note on this clone: Distinct nucleotide sequences in the sample also encode this CDR3. The chain joins TRBV29-1 to TRBJ2-7, with TRBD1 matching over 9 bases. CDR1 and CDR2 (germline): SQVTM, ANQGSEA. The length of the CDR3 is 13 residues. J was trimmed by 2 bases and V by 4 bases; bases with no gene match: 3. CDR3: CSVVGQGTYEQYF. The DNA for the CDR3 is TGCAGCGTTGTGGGACAGGGCACCTACGAGCAGTACTTC.

The chain employs TRBV6-5 and TRBJ1-1, with D possibly matching TRBD1 (5 bases). The V and J ends lost 0 bases and 11 bases respectively, with 16 bases between them. The V gene's germline CDR1 is MNHEY and CDR2 SVGAGI. The CDR3 covers 14 residues. CDR3 nucleotide sequence: TGTGCCAGCAGTTACTCGACAGCAAGTGGGAAGGCTTTCTTT. Its protein product is CASSYSTASGKAFF.

V gene TRBV5-4 combines with J gene TRBJ1-2, with TRBD1 as a possible D gene (6 bases). Trimming took 1 base from V and 5 from J, leaving 15 bases between them. The CDR3 loop spans 15 amino acids. Germline V gives CDR1 SGHNT, CDR2 YYREEE (reference sequence). DNA of the CDR3: TGTGCCAGCAGCTTGCCACCACAGGGATCTTATGGCTACACCTTC. Protein sequence: CASSLPPQGSYGYTF.

The chain is built from TRBV4-2 and TRBJ1-2; D is unclear. Germline V lookup: CDR1 LGHNA, CDR2 YNFKEQ. The CDR3 length is 12 residues. Trimming took 1 base from V and 8 from J, leaving 8 bases between them. CDR3 sequence (DNA): TGTGCCAGCAGCCAAGGGGCCAACGGCTACACCTTC. Protein sequence: CASSQGANGYTF.

This clone was counted between two and nine times. The chain couples TRBV18 to TRBJ1-1, with TRBD1 identical over 9 bases. In germline, CDR1 is KGHSH, CDR2 LQKENI. The V and J ends lost 6 bases and 1 base, in that order; junction bases with no gene match: 6. The CDR3 extends over 15 amino acids. The chain's CDR3 is CASSLRTGENTEAFF. In DNA, the CDR3 is TGTGCCAGCTCCCTCCGGACAGGGGAGAACACTGAAGCTTTCTTT.

V gene TRBV6-4 combines with J gene TRBJ2-2; TRBD2 aligns across 11 bases. Trimming took 3 bases from V and 0 from J; bases not matched to a gene: 3. Looked up from germline, CDR1 is MRHNA and CDR2 is SNTAGT. The CDR3 is 17 amino acids. In nucleotides, the CDR3 is TGTGCCAGCAGTGAGGAACTAGCGGGGGCGAACACCGGGGAGCTGTTTTTT. Translating gives CASSEELAGANTGELFF.

A few counts support this clone. V and J are TRBV4-3 and TRBJ2-2; 7 bases align to TRBD2. V gave up 0 bases and J gave up 3 bases; unmatched junction bases: 10. CDR3 length: 18 amino acids. The germline gives CDR1 LGHNA, CDR2 YSLEER. For the CDR3, the DNA is TGCGCCAGCAGCCAAGAATGGGGAGGGAGGGTCTACACCGGGGAGCTGTTTTTT. The encoded protein is CASSQEWGGRVYTGELFF.

The V gene is TRBV4-1, the J gene TRBJ2-2; 7 bases match TRBD1. Germline V gene data show CDR1 as MGHRA and CDR2 as YSYEKL. There are 17 residues in the CDR3. With 2 bases clipped from V and 1 base from J, the junction kept 7 bases outside the gene matches. CDR3 in DNA: TGCGCCAGCAGCCAACTATGGGACAGTCTGAACACCGGGGAGCTGTTTTTT. Amino acids: CASSQLWDSLNTGELFF.

The chain recombines TRBV5-1 with TRBJ2-2, with D perhaps matching TRBD2 (6 bases). CDR1 SGHRS and CDR2 YFSETQ come from the germline V gene. The V end was cut by 0 bases, the J end by 1 base, with 7 bases between. CDR3 length: 15 amino acids. CDR3 coding DNA: TGCGCCAGCAGCTTGGCGGGACTGAACACCGGGGAGCTGTTTTTT. Translating it yields CASSLAGLNTGELFF. Drawing the rest from reference TRBV5-1 and TRBJ2-2, the complete variable domain is KAGVTQTPRYLIKTRGQQVTLSCSPISGHRSVSWYQQTPGQGLQFLFEYFSETQRNKGNFPGRFSGRQFSNSRSEMNVSTLELGDSALYLCASSLAGLNTGELFFGEGSRLTVL.

The chain couples TRBV9 to TRBJ2-2; 9 nucleotides align to TRBD1. J gave up 5 bases and V 6 bases, and 5 bases lay outside the gene matches. CDR3 length: 14 amino acids. Germline V gives CDR1 SGDLS, CDR2 YYNGEE. CDR3 DNA: TGTGCCAGCAACCCGGGACAGGGAACCGGGGAGCTGTTTTTT. Protein sequence: CASNPGQGTGELFF.